The next 19 T cell receptor beta chains were all read from a single sample in a study of blood T cell repertoires in COVID-19. TCRdb keeps only in-frame clones here, not all; method: immunoSEQ multiplex PCR. The top ten clones hold approximately 5.5% of a sample with about 200,000 clones, 88% of them seen once. Sequencing was performed on peripheral blood. Source of these receptors: a man aged 40-49 years with active or convalescent COVID-19.

Concerning this clone: A read error may produce the germline difference seen at one junction end. J is TRBJ1-6 and V is TRBV30; D is unclear. Looked up from germline, CDR1 is GTSNPN and CDR2 is SVGIG (reference sequence). This CDR3 has 14 residues. CDR3 coding DNA: TGTGCCTGGAGAATGGGCACCTACAATTCACCCCTCCACTTT. It yields the protein CAWRMGTYNSPLHF.

The V and J genes are TRBV24-1 and TRBJ2-3; D possibly corresponds to TRBD2 (5 bases). The CDR3 has 17 residues. Trimming cost V 3 bases and J 4 bases, with 19 bases left between them. Looked up from germline, CDR1 is KGHDR and CDR2 is SFDVKD. CDR3 in amino acids: CATSDRDTPYSSDTQYF. CDR3 nucleotide sequence: TGTGCCACCAGTGATCGGGATACACCATACTCGTCAGATACGCAGTATTTT.

This clone has only one observation. The V call is TRBV20-1, the J call TRBJ1-6; unclear D gene. The V end was cut by 3 bases, the J end by 3 bases, with 15 bases between. Germline V lookup: CDR1 DFQATT, CDR2 SNEGSKA (reference sequence). This CDR3 is built from 16 residues. CDR3 DNA sequence: TGCAGTGCTAGTAACCAACGGGGAAGCTATAATTCACCCCTCCACTTT. This gives the protein CSASNQRGSYNSPLHF.

The chain carries TRBV28 and TRBJ2-7; TRBD1 aligns across 7 bases. The germline V gene has CDR1 MDHEN and CDR2 SYDVKM. J lost 6 bases, V lost 6 bases, and 5 bases had no gene match. The CDR3 length is 12 residues. The CDR3: CASRTGSLEQYF. The CDR3 DNA reads TGTGCCAGCAGGACAGGGTCTCTCGAGCAGTACTTC.

The rearrangement uses TRBV6-4 and TRBJ2-2; maybe TRBD1 (5 bases). V lost 6 bases to trimming and J lost 0 bases, with 14 bases between them. This CDR3 region has 16 residues. Germline V CDR1 and CDR2: MRHNA, SNTAGT. DNA of the CDR3: TGTGCCAGCAGGGCCCGGGCAGGGTCGAACACCGGGGAGCTGTTTTTT. It encodes CASRARAGSNTGELFF.

J is TRBJ2-5 and V is TRBV7-2; D is possibly TRBD2 (6 bases). CDR3 size: 15 residues. The V gene's germline CDR1 is SGHTA and CDR2 FQGNSA. V was trimmed by 5 bases and J by 4 bases, leaving 17 bases between them. The CDR3 region is CASSPMTRRGETQYF. CDR3 bases: TGTGCCAGCAGCCCTATGACTAGACGGGGAGAGACCCAGTACTTC.

With regard to this clone: The junction differs from germline at one of its ends, possibly a read error. V is TRBV6-1 and J is TRBJ2-2; 13 positions agree with TRBD2. Germline V lookup: CDR1 MNHNS, CDR2 SASEGT. The CDR3 sequence is 15 residues long. This chain's CDR3 is CASSDRTSGSGGLFF. CDR3 DNA sequence: TGTGCCAGCAGTGATCGGACTAGCGGGAGCGGGGGGCTGTTTTTT.

V is TRBV3-1 (or the pseudogene TRBV3-2) and J is TRBJ2-3; 8 nucleotides match TRBD2. CDR1 and CDR2 (germline): LGHDT, YNNKEL (reference sequence). V lost 5 bases and J lost 2; bases outside the gene matches: 3. The CDR3 sequence is 14 residues long. CDR3 DNA: TGTGCCAGCAGCTTTAGCGGGGCCACAGATACGCAGTATTTT. Amino acid sequence: CASSFSGATDTQYF.

V and J are TRBV12-3 or TRBV12-4 and TRBJ1-4; D unresolved. This CDR3 is built from 12 residues. The ends were cut back, 6 bases at V and 8 bases at J, with 10 bases in the middle. CDR3 sequence: CASSPGEEKLFF. As DNA, the CDR3 is TGTGCCAGCAGCCCGGGAGAGGAAAAACTGTTTTTT.

This clone occurred a few times. V gene TRBV6-5 combines with J gene TRBJ1-1; D might be TRBD1 (6 bases). The ends were cut back, 8 bases at V and 1 base at J, with 11 bases in the middle. CDR3 size: 13 residues. Germline V gene data show CDR1 as MNHEY and CDR2 as SVGAGI. The CDR3 DNA reads as TGTGCCAGCGGTAGGGGACAGAACACTGAAGCTTTCTTT. Amino acids: CASGRGQNTEAFF.

The chain carries TRBV29-1 and TRBJ2-7, with 8 bases that match TRBD1. This CDR3 has 15 residues. Germline loops: CDR1 SQVTM, CDR2 ANQGSEA. The J segment lost 2 bases and the V segment lost 5 bases, leaving 11 bases of the junction unmatched. The CDR3 spells CSVRKGQGSPYEQYF. The CDR3, as DNA: TGCAGCGTTCGGAAAGGACAGGGAAGCCCCTACGAGCAGTACTTC.

The chain is built from TRBV28 and TRBJ1-4, with D possibly matching TRBD1 (6 bases). The CDR3 is 16 amino acids. V was cut by 6 bases and J by 2 bases, with 16 bases left in between. Germline V gene sequence: CDR1 MDHEN, CDR2 SYDVKM. The CDR3 reads CASRVGGAQTNEKLFF. The CDR3 region has the DNA TGTGCCAGCAGGGTAGGGGGGGCGCAGACTAATGAAAAACTGTTTTTT.

The chain couples TRBV27 to TRBJ2-7; 10 positions match TRBD2. This CDR3 region has 13 residues. After removal of 6 bases from V and 3 bases from J, the junction contained 2 bases not matched to a gene. Germline loops: CDR1 MNHEY, CDR2 SMNVEV (reference sequence). The CDR3 loop is CASRTSGYYEQYF. CDR3 coding DNA: TGTGCCAGCAGGACTAGCGGGTACTACGAGCAGTACTTC.

The chain couples TRBV10-3 to TRBJ1-5, with TRBD1 matching 8 bases. V shed 4 bases and J 5 bases; nucleotides not matched to a gene: 7. The CDR3 runs 15 residues. The germline CDR1 and CDR2 sequences are ENHRY and SYGVKD. The CDR3 nucleotides read TGTGCCATCAGTGCGTCAGGGGGCGTTTATCAGCCCCAGCATTTT. Its translation is CAISASGGVYQPQHF.

The V and J genes are TRBV20-1 and TRBJ1-2; D gene unclear. V lost 3 bases and J 6 bases, leaving 14 bases between the germline ends. The CDR3 has 13 amino acids. CDR1 is DFQATT, CDR2 SNEGSKA, per germline (reference sequence). The CDR3 here is CSASPPPRNGYTF. Here the CDR3 DNA reads TGCAGTGCTAGTCCTCCCCCTAGGAATGGCTACACCTTC.

In regard to this clone: Within the sample, other DNA sequences also encode this same CDR3. The V call is TRBV5-1, the J call TRBJ2-2, with 9 bases that match TRBD1. The junction had 5 bases not matched to a gene; V was cut back by 4 bases and J by 4 bases. Looked up from germline, CDR1 is SGHRS and CDR2 is YFSETQ. The CDR3 totals 15 residues. The CDR3 reads CASSLTTGGTGELFF. CDR3 nucleotide sequence: TGCGCCAGCAGCCTGACGACAGGGGGCACCGGGGAGCTGTTTTTT. Full variable domain (outside the CDR3, taken from reference TRBV5-1 and TRBJ2-2): KAGVTQTPRYLIKTRGQQVTLSCSPISGHRSVSWYQQTPGQGLQFLFEYFSETQRNKGNFPGRFSGRQFSNSRSEMNVSTLELGDSALYLCASSLTTGGTGELFFGEGSRLTVL.

The chain joins TRBV7-2 to TRBJ1-1; D not resolved. The germline V and J ends were trimmed by 0 bases and 0 bases, with 17 bases remaining between them. From germline, CDR1 is SGHTA and CDR2 FQGNSA. The CDR3 totals 18 residues. CDR3 nucleotides: TGTGCCAGCAGCTTAGCTTATTACGAAGAGGGAGTGAACACTGAAGCTTTCTTT. As protein: CASSLAYYEEGVNTEAFF.

This clone was detected a few times. The genes are TRBV7-2 and TRBJ1-2; possibly TRBD1 for D (6 bases). This CDR3 has 16 residues. In germline, CDR1 is SGHTA, CDR2 FQGNSA. V was pared by 2 bases and J by 7 bases, with 20 bases between. The CDR3 here is CASSLSMGGPRFGYTF. The CDR3 DNA is TGTGCCAGCAGCTTATCAATGGGGGGGCCTAGGTTTGGCTACACCTTC.

This clone was observed once. V and J are TRBV27 and TRBJ2-5, with 11 bases matching TRBD2. CDR3 length: 16 amino acids. Germline V CDR1 and CDR2: MNHEY, SMNVEV (reference sequence). The ends lost 1 base at V and 5 bases at J; junction bases unmatched: 6. CDR3 sequence: CASSLFSGGARETQYF. As DNA, the CDR3 is TGTGCCAGCAGTTTATTTAGCGGGGGGGCCAGGGAGACCCAGTACTTC.